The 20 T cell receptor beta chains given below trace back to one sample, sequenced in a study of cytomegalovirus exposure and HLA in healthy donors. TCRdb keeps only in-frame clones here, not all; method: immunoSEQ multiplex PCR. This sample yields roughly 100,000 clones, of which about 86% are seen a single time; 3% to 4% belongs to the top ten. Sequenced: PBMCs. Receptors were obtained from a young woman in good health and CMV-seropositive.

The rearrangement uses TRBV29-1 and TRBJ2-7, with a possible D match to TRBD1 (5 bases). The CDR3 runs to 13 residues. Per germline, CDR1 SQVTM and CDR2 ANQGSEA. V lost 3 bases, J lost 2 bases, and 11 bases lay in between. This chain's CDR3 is CSVDRGVAYEQYF. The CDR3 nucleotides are TGCAGCGTTGATAGGGGCGTCGCCTACGAGCAGTACTTC.

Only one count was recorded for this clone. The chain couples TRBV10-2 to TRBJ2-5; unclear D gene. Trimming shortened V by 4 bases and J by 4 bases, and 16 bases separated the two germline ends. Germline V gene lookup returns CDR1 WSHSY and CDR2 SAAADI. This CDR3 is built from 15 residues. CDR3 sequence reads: CASSVLPLSLETQYF. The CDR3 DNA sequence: TGCGCCAGCAGTGTACTTCCGCTATCGCTAGAGACCCAGTACTTC.

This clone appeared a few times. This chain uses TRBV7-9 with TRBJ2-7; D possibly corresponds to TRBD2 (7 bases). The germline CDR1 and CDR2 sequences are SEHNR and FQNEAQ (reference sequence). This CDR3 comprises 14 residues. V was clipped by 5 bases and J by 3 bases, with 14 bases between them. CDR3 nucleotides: TGTGCCAGCAGCCCTGAGGGGGGGCTCTACGAGCAGTACTTC. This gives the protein CASSPEGGLYEQYF.

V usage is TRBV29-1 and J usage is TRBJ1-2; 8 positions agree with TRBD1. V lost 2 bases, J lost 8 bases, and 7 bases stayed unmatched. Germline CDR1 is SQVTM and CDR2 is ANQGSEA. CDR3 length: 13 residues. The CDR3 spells CSVERAGGWGYTF. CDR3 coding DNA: TGCAGCGTTGAAAGGGCAGGGGGCTGGGGCTACACCTTC. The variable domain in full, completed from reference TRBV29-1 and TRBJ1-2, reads SAVISQKPSRDICQRGTSLTIQCQVDSQVTMMFWYRQQPGQSLTLIATANQGSEATYESGFVIDKFPISRPNLTFSTLTVSNMSPEDSSIYLCSVERAGGWGYTFGSGTRLTVV.

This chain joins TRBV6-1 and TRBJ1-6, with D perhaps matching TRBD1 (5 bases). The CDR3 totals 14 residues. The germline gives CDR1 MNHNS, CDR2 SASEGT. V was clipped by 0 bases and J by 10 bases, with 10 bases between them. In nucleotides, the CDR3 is TGTGCCAGCAGTGAAGCTCAAAAGGGGTCACCCCTCCACTTT. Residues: CASSEAQKGSPLHF.

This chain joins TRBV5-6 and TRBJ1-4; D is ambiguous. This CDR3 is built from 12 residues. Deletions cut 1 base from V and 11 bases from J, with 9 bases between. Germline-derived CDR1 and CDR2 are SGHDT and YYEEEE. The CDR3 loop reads CASSLPGGKLFF. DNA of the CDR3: TGTGCCAGCAGCTTGCCGGGTGGGAAACTGTTTTTT.

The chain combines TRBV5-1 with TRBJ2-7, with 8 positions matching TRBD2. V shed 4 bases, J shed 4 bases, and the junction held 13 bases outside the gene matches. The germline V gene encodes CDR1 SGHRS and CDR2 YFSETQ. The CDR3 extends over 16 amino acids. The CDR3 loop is CASSPQGSGRSYEQYF. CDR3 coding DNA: TGCGCCAGCAGCCCCCAGGGGAGCGGGAGATCGTACGAGCAGTACTTC. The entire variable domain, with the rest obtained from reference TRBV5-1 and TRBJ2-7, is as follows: KAGVTQTPRYLIKTRGQQVTLSCSPISGHRSVSWYQQTPGQGLQFLFEYFSETQRNKGNFPGRFSGRQFSNSRSEMNVSTLELGDSALYLCASSPQGSGRSYEQYFGPGTRLTVT.

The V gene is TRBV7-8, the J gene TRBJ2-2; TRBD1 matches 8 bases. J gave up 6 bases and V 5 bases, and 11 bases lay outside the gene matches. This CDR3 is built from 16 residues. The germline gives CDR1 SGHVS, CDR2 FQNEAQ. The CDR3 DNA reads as TGTGCCAGCAGCCCTGTACAGGGGGAGAATCCCGGGGAGCTGTTTTTT. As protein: CASSPVQGENPGELFF.

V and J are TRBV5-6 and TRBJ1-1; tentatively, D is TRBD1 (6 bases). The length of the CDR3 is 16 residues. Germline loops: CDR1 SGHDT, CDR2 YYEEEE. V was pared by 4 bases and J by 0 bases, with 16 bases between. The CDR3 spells CASSTIPGHMNTEAFF. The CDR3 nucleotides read TGTGCCAGCAGCACAATACCGGGACATATGAACACTGAAGCTTTCTTT. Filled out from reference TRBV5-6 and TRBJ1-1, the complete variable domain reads DAGVTQSPTHLIKTRGQQVTLRCSPKSGHDTVSWYQQALGQGPQFIFQYYEEEERQRGNFPDRFSGHQFPNYSSELNVNALLLGDSALYLCASSTIPGHMNTEAFFGQGTRLTVV.

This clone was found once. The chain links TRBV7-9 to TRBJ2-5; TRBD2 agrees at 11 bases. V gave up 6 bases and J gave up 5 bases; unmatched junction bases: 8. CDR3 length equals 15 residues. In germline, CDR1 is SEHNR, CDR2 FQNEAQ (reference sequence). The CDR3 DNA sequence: TGTGCCAGCAGTCGACTAGCGGGACTCGGGGAGACCCAGTACTTC. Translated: CASSRLAGLGETQYF. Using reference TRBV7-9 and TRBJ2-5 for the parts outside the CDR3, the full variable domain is DTGVSQNPRHKITKRGQNVTFRCDPISEHNRLYWYRQTLGQGPEFLTYFQNEAQLEKSRLLSDRFSAERPKGSFSTLEIQRTEQGDSAMYLCASSRLAGLGETQYFGPGTRLLVL.

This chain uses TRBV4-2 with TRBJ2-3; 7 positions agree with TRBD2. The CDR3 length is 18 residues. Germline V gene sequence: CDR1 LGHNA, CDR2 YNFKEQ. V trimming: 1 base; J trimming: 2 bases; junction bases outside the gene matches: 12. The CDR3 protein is CASSQGAGGGSSTDTQYF. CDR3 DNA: TGTGCCAGCAGCCAAGGGGCGGGCGGGGGATCATCCACAGATACGCAGTATTTT.

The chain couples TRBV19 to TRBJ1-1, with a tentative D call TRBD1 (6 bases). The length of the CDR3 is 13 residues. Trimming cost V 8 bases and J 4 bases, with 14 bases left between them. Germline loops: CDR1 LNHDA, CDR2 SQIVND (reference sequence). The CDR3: CASSQGTFTEAFF. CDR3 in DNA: TGTGCCAGTTCTCAGGGGACCTTCACTGAAGCTTTCTTT.

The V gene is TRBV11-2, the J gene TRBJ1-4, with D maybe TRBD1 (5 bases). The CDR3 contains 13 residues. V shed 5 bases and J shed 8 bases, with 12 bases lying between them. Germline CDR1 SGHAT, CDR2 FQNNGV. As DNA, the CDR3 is TGTGCCAGCAGCCCCGGGGGAGGGGAAAAACTGTTTTTT. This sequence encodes CASSPGGGEKLFF.

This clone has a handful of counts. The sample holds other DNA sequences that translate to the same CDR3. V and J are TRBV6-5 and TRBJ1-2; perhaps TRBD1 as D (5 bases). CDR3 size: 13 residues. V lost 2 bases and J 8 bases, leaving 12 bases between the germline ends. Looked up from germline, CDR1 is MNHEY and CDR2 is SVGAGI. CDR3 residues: CASSYRQGGGYTF. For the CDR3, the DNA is TGTGCCAGCAGTTACAGGCAGGGTGGAGGCTACACCTTC.

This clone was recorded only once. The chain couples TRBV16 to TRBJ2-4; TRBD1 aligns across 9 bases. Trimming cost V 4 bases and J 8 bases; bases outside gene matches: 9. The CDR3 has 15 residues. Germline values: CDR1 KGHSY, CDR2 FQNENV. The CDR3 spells CASSPTGGETYIQYF. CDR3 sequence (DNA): TGTGCCAGCAGCCCCACAGGGGGCGAAACGTACATTCAGTACTTC.

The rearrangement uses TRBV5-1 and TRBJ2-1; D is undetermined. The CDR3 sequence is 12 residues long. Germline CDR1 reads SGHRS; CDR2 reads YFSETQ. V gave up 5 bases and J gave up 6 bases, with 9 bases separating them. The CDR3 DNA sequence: TGCGCCAGCAGAAATAAGCCCAATGAGCAGTTCTTC. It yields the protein CASRNKPNEQFF.

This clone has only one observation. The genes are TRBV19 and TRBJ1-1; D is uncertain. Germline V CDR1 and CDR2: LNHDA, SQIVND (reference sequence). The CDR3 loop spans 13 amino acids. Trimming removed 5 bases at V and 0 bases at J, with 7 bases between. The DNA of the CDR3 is TGTGCCAGTAGTCCTCGGTTGAACACTGAAGCTTTCTTT. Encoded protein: CASSPRLNTEAFF.

The CDR3 DNA is TGTGCCAGCAGCTCCACTCCCCTAAGCACAGATACGCAGTATTTT. Amino acids: CASSSTPLSTDTQYF. The chain links TRBV9 to TRBJ2-3; D ambiguous. Germline CDR1 reads SGDLS; CDR2 reads YYNGEE. The CDR3 contains 15 residues. V dropped 4 bases and J dropped 0 bases, with 12 bases sitting between them.

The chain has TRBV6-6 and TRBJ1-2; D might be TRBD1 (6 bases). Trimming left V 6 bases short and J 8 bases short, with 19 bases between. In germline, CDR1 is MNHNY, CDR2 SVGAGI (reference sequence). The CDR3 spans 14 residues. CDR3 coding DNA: TGTGCCAGCAGCAGACAGGAAATGGGAGGGGGCTACACCTTC. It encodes CASSRQEMGGGYTF.

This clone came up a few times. As DNA, the CDR3 is TGTGCCAGCAGTCTAACAGGGGCGAGTAATCAGCCCCAGCATTTT. It yields the protein CASSLTGASNQPQHF. The rearrangement uses TRBV27 and TRBJ1-5, with 7 bases that match TRBD1. CDR3 length: 15 amino acids. Germline V gene sequence: CDR1 MNHEY, CDR2 SMNVEV (reference sequence). Losses at the gene ends were 5 bases for V and 4 bases for J; bases not matched to a gene: 8.